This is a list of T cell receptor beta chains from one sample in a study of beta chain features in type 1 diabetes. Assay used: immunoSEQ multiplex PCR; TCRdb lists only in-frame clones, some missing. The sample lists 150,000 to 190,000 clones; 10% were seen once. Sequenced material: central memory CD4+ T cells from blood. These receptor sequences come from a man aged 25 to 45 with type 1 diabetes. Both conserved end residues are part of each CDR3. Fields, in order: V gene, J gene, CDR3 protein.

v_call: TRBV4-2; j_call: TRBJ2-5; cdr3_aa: CASSRPGQGRETQYF
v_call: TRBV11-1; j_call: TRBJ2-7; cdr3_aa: CASSFQRTSGSTYEQYF
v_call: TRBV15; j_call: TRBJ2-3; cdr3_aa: CATSRDATGTAFLTTQYF
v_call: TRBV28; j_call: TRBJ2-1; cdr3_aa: CASSFRGNHNDEQFF
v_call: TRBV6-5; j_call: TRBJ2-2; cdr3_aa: CASSTPGPYTGELFF
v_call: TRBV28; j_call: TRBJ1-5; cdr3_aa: CASSSPAGGDRGNQPQHF
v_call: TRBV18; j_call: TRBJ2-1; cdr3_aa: CASSPGSGRNNEQFF
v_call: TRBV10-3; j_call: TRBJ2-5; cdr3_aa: CAISESTGGQYF
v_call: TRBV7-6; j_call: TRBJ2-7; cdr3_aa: CASSLVTGVSYEQYF
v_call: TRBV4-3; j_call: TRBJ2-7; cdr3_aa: CASSQTLAGGGEQYF
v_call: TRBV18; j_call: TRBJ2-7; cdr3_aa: CASSPQGQGPYEQYF
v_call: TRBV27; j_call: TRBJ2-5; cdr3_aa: CASSQATSGKGETQYF
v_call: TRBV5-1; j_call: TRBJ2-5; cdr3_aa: CASSLGATQETQYF
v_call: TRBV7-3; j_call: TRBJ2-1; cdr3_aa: CASSSASGRPNEQFF
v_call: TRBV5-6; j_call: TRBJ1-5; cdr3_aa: CASSPSGGESNQPQHF